This T cell receptor beta chain originates from a study of spatial heterogeneity in lung cancer. The sample's time point: sample taken at primary tumor resection. Researchers sequenced whole RNA taken from tumor, nontumor lung or frozen PBMC without sorting. TCRdb called the 5' RACE reads again in MiXCR, with one record for every CDR3 protein. The sample includes tens of thousands of distinct CDR3 sequences, 7% to 7.5% of them seen just once. This clonotype occurred a few times. This TCR derives from a female donor with early-stage non-small cell lung cancer. The sequencing here drew on PBMCs, taken at surgery.

The CDR3 loop is CSARDRRLAESGEQFF. CDR3 nucleotides: TGCAGTGCTAGAGATCGGAGACTAGCGGAAAGCGGTGAGCAGTTCTTC. V is TRBV20-1 and J is TRBJ2-1; 9 bases agree with TRBD2. CDR1 and CDR2 from the germline V gene are DFQATT and SNEGSKA (reference sequence). V trimming: 0 bases; J trimming: 9 bases; junction bases outside the gene matches: 12. This CDR3 has 16 residues.